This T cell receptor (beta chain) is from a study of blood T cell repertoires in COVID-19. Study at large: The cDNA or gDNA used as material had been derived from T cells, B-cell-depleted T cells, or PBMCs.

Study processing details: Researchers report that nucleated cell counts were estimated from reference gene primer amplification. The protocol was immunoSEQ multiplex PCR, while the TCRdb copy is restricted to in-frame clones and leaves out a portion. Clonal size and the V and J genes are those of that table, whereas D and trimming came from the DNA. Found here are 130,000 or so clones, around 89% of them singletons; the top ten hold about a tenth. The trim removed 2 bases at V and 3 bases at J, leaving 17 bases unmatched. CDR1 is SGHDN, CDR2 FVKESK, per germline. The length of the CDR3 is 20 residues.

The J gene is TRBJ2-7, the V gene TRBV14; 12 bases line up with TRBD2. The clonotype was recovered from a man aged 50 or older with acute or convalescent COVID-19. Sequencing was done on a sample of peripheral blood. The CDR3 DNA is TGTGCCAGCAGCCAATCCCAGTCGGCCGGACTAGCGGGAATATACTACGAGCAGTACTTC. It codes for CASSQSQSAGLAGIYYEQYF.